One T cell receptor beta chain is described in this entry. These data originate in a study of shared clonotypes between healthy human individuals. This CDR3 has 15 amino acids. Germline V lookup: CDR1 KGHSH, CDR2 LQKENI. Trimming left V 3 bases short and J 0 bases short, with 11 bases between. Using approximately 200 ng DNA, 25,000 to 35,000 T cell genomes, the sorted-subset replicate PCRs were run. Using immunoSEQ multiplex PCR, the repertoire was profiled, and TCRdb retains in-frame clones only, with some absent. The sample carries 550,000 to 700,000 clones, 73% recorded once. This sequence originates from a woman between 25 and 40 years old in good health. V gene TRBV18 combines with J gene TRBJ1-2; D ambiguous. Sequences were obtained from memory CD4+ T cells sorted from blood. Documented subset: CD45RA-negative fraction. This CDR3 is CASSPNSVANYGYTF. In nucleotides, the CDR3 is TGTGCCAGCTCACCTAACTCCGTGGCTAACTATGGCTACACCTTC.